What follows is one TCR beta chain and its context. This clonotype was counted only a few times. There is no known antigen for this receptor. Within one base of it there is no much larger clone, and no base qualities were kept. Systemically healthy Caucasian individuals from Russia, 39 in total and aged roughly 6 to 100 years, were included as donors. Ten milliliters of peripheral blood were drawn from each donor into EDTA-treated Vacutainer tubes. Ficoll-Paque density-gradient centrifugation was used to isolate PBMCs, with at least 6.5 million per sample. Trizol reagent was used to extract total RNA from PBMCs, with at least 5 micrograms per sample. The percentages of naive CD45RAhigh/CD27high T cells were determined by flow cytometry on a PBMC aliquot from every donor. The CDR3 runs 14 amino acids, cysteine and phenylalanine included. The only DNA kept is the CDR3, 42 bases in frame from the first base. The CDR1 and CDR2 encoded by the germline V gene are MGHRA and YSYEKL. The V end gives up 4 bases and the J end 6 bases, leaving 8 bases in the junction not matched to a gene.

Receptor amplification or capture employed 5' RACE. The sequencer was an Illumina HiSeq 2500. A second PCR of 7 to 11 cycles was run with a J-beta primer mix and a sample-barcoded 5' primer. Each TCR beta cDNA molecule received a unique molecular identifier from a template-switch 5' adaptor carrying 12 random nucleotides. Each sample yielded at least 2.5 million CDR3-containing paired-end reads. First-strand cDNA was synthesized from all RNA with the Mint cDNA synthesis kit, primed by a TRBC-specific oligonucleotide. Following uracil-DNA glycosylase treatment, all cDNA underwent a first 18-cycle PCR with the universal primers M1SS and BC2_uni_R. As for how the authors treated the data: For normalization, 1 million high-quality reads were randomly selected from each sample, with every read carrying a distinct molecular identifier. Instead of being binned into consensus sequences, reads with shared molecular identifiers were discarded. CDR3 identification, clonotype clustering and error correction used MiTCR with a Q25 quality threshold and the strictest error-elimination algorithm. Lower-bound total TCR beta diversity was estimated with a nonparametric unseen species model using Euler transformation. TCRdb reanalyzed the raw reads on its own, using fastp at Q25 for trimming and MiXCR for clone calling, and kept in-frame beta chains. Identical CDR3 proteins give one entry, which carries the most common genes and DNA. It is TCRdb's table, rather than the study itself, that gives the V and J calls and clone size. The sample includes fewer than 950,000 distinct CDR3 sequences, with around 36% observed a single time. The ten largest clones take up approximately 12% of the sample.

The sample belongs to a study of blood T cells in healthy people across ages (dated by TCRdb to the mid-2010s). For the wider study: Template switching captured roughly one uniquely barcoded TCR beta cDNA molecule per two T cells in model experiments. The donors were split into four age groups: young (average about 15 years), middle-aged (about 40), aged (roughly 65) and long-lived (approximately 80). Age-related changes in TCR beta repertoire diversity were measured in the study by deep sequencing normalized with unique cDNA molecular identifiers. To avoid experimental bias, donors of different ages were spread randomly across the sequencing lanes. Two additional independent replicas of 1 million unique cDNA reads from the same blood draw were analyzed for two donors (one aged 18 to 30 and one aged 80 or older). Results and caveats for the whole study, not just this receptor: Since profiling was done on bulk unsorted PBMCs, naive and antigen-experienced compartments could not be conclusively compared. Because donor CMV infection status was unknown, age-related changes in expanded clonotypes were potentially confounded. Compared with the aged group, more naive CD4+ T cells, fewer expanded clones and increased TCR diversity were shown by the long-lived group, suggesting age selection. Observed TCR beta diversity per million T cells fell roughly linearly with age, and a significant reduction was already apparent by age around 39. Estimates of total diversity based on one million sequenced T cells were regarded as lower bounds and as underestimates. There was a strong correlation between observed TCR beta diversity and the percentage of naive T cells measured by flow cytometry.

The sequenced sample was blood. This chain is built from TRBV4-1 and TRBJ1-2; the junction holds 7 bases that match TRBD1. The sequence derives from a man between 18 and 29 years old in good health. For the CDR3, the sequence is CASSLRGRGDGYTF. The DNA is as follows: TGCGCCAGCAGCCTAAGGGGCAGGGGGGATGGCTACACCTTC.